This TCR beta chain was identified in a study of blood T cell repertoires in COVID-19. Study background: PBMCs, B-cell-depleted T cells, or T cells provided the cDNA or gDNA that made up the material.

The CDR3 runs to 14 residues. Trimming at V came to 2 bases and at J to 7 bases, leaving 5 bases not matched to a gene. Per the germline V gene, CDR1 is SGHDT and CDR2 is YYEEEE. Original processing methods: Estimated nucleated cell counts came from reference gene primer amplification. Libraries were prepared by immunoSEQ multiplex PCR; TCRdb keeps only in-frame clonotypes and omits some of them. V, J and clone size derive from that table, while D and trimming were established from the DNA sequence. The sample includes over 200,000 clones, roughly 87% of them seen just once. This clone has only one observation. Donors of Cohort 3 who recovered were those that had two negative PCRs, clearance, or symptom resolution.

The chain carries TRBV5-6 and TRBJ1-5, with 8 nucleotides matching TRBD1. What was sequenced was PBMCs or T cells enriched from blood (not recorded which). The sequence was collected from a young man who had recovered from COVID-19. This CDR3 reads CASSFGQGNQPQHF. DNA of the CDR3: TGTGCCAGCAGCTTTGGACAGGGAAACCAGCCCCAGCATTTT.